This is a list of T cell receptor beta chains from one sample in a study of blood T cell repertoires in COVID-19. This table comes from immunoSEQ multiplex PCR, and its TCRdb copy is limited to in-frame clones, with some not included. The data show 90,000 to 120,000 clones, approximately 82% seen once. The sample was peripheral blood. The receptors stem from a woman aged 70 to 79 with acute or convalescent COVID-19. CDR3s include the opening cysteine and the closing phenylalanine or tryptophan. Each record gives: V gene, CDR3 length, J gene, D gene, clone size, CDR3 protein, CDR3 DNA. The D gene is left open where the match is weak. Clone size appears in some rows only: once, few, many, or a class for an expanded clone.

TRBV7-2,15,TRBJ2-5,.,.,CASSSRRAQGETQYF,TGTGCCAGCAGCTCGCGGAGGGCCCAAGGAGAGACCCAGTACTTC
TRBV6-2/TRBV6-3,14,TRBJ1-6,.,.,CASSLLGLDSPLHF,TGTGCCAGCAGTTTACTGGGCCTCGATTCACCCCTCCACTTT
TRBV5-1,14,TRBJ2-7,.,.,CASSPNLRIYEQYF,TGCGCCAGCAGCCCCAATTTGAGGATCTACGAGCAGTACTTC
TRBV14,14,TRBJ2-1,TRBD2,.,CASSQLGTSNEQFF,TGTGCCAGCAGCCAACTAGGGACTAGCAATGAGCAGTTCTTC
TRBV4-3,13,TRBJ1-2,.,.,CASSQDSLYGYTF,TGCGCCAGCAGCCAAGATAGTTTGTATGGCTACACCTTC
TRBV7-9,13,TRBJ1-1,.,.,CASGPAGKIEAFF,TGTGCCAGCGGTCCGGCAGGAAAGATAGAAGCTTTCTTT
TRBV5-8,14,TRBJ1-1,.,.,CASSLGGLGTEAFF,TGTGCCAGCAGCTTGGGAGGGTTAGGCACTGAAGCTTTCTTT
TRBV7-2,13,TRBJ2-7,.,.,CASSLDPFYEQYF,TGTGCCAGCAGCTTAGATCCGTTCTACGAGCAGTACTTC
TRBV19,12,TRBJ1-2,.,.,CASSVDSYGYTF,TGTGCCAGTAGTGTGGACAGCTATGGCTACACCTTC
TRBV6-1,17,TRBJ1-1,.,once,CASSEWKGGRTNTEAFF,TGTGCCAGCAGTGAATGGAAGGGGGGGAGGACGAACACTGAAGCTTTCTTT
TRBV3-1/TRBV3-2,15,TRBJ2-1,TRBD2,.,CASSRTSGAYNEQFF,TGTGCCAGCTCAAGAACTAGCGGAGCTTACAATGAGCAGTTCTTC
TRBV19,14,TRBJ2-1,.,.,CASQVRSSYNEQFF,TGTGCCAGTCAAGTCCGCAGCTCCTACAATGAGCAGTTCTTC
TRBV5-8,15,TRBJ2-2,.,.,CASSVGQWNTGELFF,TGTGCCAGCAGCGTGGGACAATGGAACACCGGGGAGCTGTTTTTT
TRBV28,14,TRBJ2-5,TRBD1,.,CASRVDRVGETQYF,TGTGCCAGCAGGGTCGACAGGGTTGGAGAGACCCAGTACTTC
TRBV7-3,16,TRBJ1-1,.,.,CASSSPGTVMNTEAFF,TGTGCCAGCAGCTCCCCCGGGACTGTCATGAACACTGAAGCTTTCTTT
TRBV5-1,16,TRBJ1-1,TRBD1,.,CASSPSTTGGNTEAFF,TGCGCCAGCAGCCCCAGTACGACAGGGGGTAACACTGAAGCTTTCTTT
TRBV7-9,17,TRBJ2-2,.,.,CASSSSPGNRDTGELFF,TGTGCCAGCAGCTCAAGCCCAGGGAATCGGGACACCGGGGAGCTGTTTTTT
TRBV6-5,16,TRBJ2-5,.,.,CASSYMRLFRVETQYF,TGTGCCAGCAGTTACATGAGGCTGTTTCGGGTAGAGACCCAGTACTTC
TRBV14,15,TRBJ2-7,TRBD1,.,CASSRSQGAGDEQYF,TGTGCCAGCAGCCGGTCACAGGGGGCAGGTGATGAGCAGTACTTC
TRBV28,16,TRBJ2-5,TRBD1,.,CASSPKGQGFQETQYF,TGTGCCAGCAGTCCCAAGGGACAGGGCTTCCAAGAGACCCAGTACTTC
TRBV7-3,15,TRBJ2-2,.,.,CASSRRKGDTGELFF,TGTGCCAGCAGCCGCAGGAAGGGGGACACCGGGGAGCTGTTTTTT
TRBV7-2,15,TRBJ2-2,TRBD1,.,CASSWDSTNTGELFF,TGTGCCAGCAGCTGGGACAGTACGAACACCGGGGAGCTGTTTTTT
TRBV6-2/TRBV6-3,14,TRBJ2-1,TRBD2,.,CASSASGRAIEQFF,TGTGCCAGCAGCGCTAGCGGGAGGGCAATTGAGCAGTTCTTC
TRBV20-1,16,TRBJ1-4,TRBD1,.,CSASGGQGARPEKLFF,TGCAGTGCTAGTGGGGGTCAGGGGGCCCGCCCTGAAAAACTGTTTTTT
TRBV19,12,TRBJ1-1,.,few,CASSIRNTEAFF,TGTGCCAGTAGTATTAGGAACACTGAAGCTTTCTTT
TRBV28,14,TRBJ1-2,TRBD1,.,CASSGQVIVNGYTF,TGTGCCAGCAGCGGACAGGTTATCGTCAATGGCTACACCTTC
TRBV19,15,TRBJ1-2,TRBD1,.,CASSIGTGNSYGYTF,TGTGCCAGTAGTATTGGGACAGGCAACAGCTATGGCTACACCTTC
TRBV29-1,15,TRBJ1-5,TRBD1,few,CSVALDRGQRQPQHF,TGCAGCGTCGCATTGGACAGGGGGCAACGACAGCCCCAGCATTTT
TRBV9,17,TRBJ2-3,TRBD2,.,CASSYTSGFQIADTQYF,TGTGCCAGCAGTTATACTAGCGGCTTTCAGATCGCAGATACGCAGTATTTT
TRBV28,17,TRBJ2-2,TRBD2,.,CASSFWRLAGGPGELFF,TGTGCCAGCAGTTTTTGGCGACTAGCGGGAGGGCCCGGGGAGCTGTTTTTT
TRBV3-1/TRBV3-2,16,TRBJ2-5,TRBD2,.,CASTRGTSGRGETQYF,TGTGCCAGCACCCGAGGGACTAGCGGGAGAGGTGAGACCCAGTACTTC
TRBV9,18,TRBJ2-3,TRBD2,.,CASSVGTSGVASTDTQYF,TGTGCCAGCAGCGTAGGGACTAGCGGAGTGGCTAGCACAGATACGCAGTATTTT
TRBV12-3/TRBV12-4,12,TRBJ2-1,.,.,CASSFYLNEQFF,TGTGCCAGCAGTTTCTATCTCAATGAGCAGTTCTTC
TRBV6-5,15,TRBJ1-1,.,.,CASRPRGLQYTEAFF,TGTGCCAGCAGGCCCCGGGGACTCCAGTACACTGAAGCTTTCTTT
TRBV6-4,14,TRBJ2-6,.,.,CASSPHSGANVLTF,TGTGCCAGCAGTCCCCACTCTGGGGCCAACGTCCTGACTTTC
TRBV6-5,16,TRBJ2-2,.,.,CASSYWGGADTGELFF,TGTGCCAGCAGTTACTGGGGGGGGGCCGACACCGGGGAGCTGTTTTTT
TRBV5-6,13,TRBJ1-2,TRBD1,few,CASSSGQAYGYTF,TGTGCCAGCAGCTCCGGACAGGCCTATGGCTACACCTTC
TRBV10-2,15,TRBJ1-2,.,.,CASSDHRLLNYGYTF,TGCGCCAGCAGTGACCACAGGCTCCTTAACTATGGCTACACCTTC
TRBV21-1,16,TRBJ1-1,.,.,CASPEGERGRNTEAFF,TGTGCCAGCCCCGAAGGGGAGAGGGGGCGAAACACTGAAGCTTTCTTT
TRBV19,16,TRBJ2-3,TRBD1,.,CASSVSGGFTTDTQYF,TGTGCCAGTAGTGTATCAGGGGGCTTTACGACAGATACGCAGTATTTT
TRBV5-4,15,TRBJ1-1,TRBD1,.,CASSPDMDRATEAFF,TGTGCCAGCAGCCCCGACATGGACAGGGCCACTGAAGCTTTCTTT
TRBV7-9,13,TRBJ2-7,TRBD2,.,CASSSPGLAVQYF,TGTGCCAGCAGCTCCCCGGGACTAGCCGTGCAGTACTTC